The clone carrying this T cell receptor beta chain was seen more than once but under ten times. Its antigen is undetermined. A much more abundant neighbour one base away suggests this may be a read error. This entry is derived from a study of Graves' ophthalmopathy and Graves' hyperthyroidism. The germline gives CDR1 LGHNT, CDR2 FRNRAP. The length of the CDR3 is 18 residues. Study-level points and caveats: Forecasting of ophthalmopathy progression by the model achieved approximately 70% sensitivity and 72% to 85% specificity.

Certain patients were not enrolled. These were patients with other autoimmune diseases, uncontrolled infections, pregnancy or lactation. The study amplified TCR beta CDR3 regions using RNA transcripts. Second-round multiplex PCR followed a first-round RT-PCR using HTBI primers. TCRdb re-called the multiplex PCR reads through MiXCR, storing one row per CDR3 protein. In the table there are some 350,000 distinct CDR3 sequences, about 18% of which are singletons. The chain couples TRBV12-5 to TRBJ2-5; TRBD1 matches at 9 bases. Sequencing was done on a sample of peripheral blood. This sequence was found in an adult woman with stable Graves' hyperthyroidism. CDR3 nucleotide sequence: TGTGCTAGTGGTTTCCTCGCTGGGACAGGGTCGTACCAAGAGACCAAGTACTTC. This gives the protein CASGFLAGTGSYQETKYF.